This paragraph covers one T cell receptor (beta chain) sequence. This sample is part of a study of T cell responses to AZD1222 COVID-19 vaccine. Clones were read by immunoSEQ multiplex PCR, and TCRdb kept only the in-frame ones, dropping some. Of tens of thousands of clones in the sample, 80% were seen once. The germline gives CDR1 LNHDA, CDR2 SQIVND (reference sequence). The CDR3 is 13 residues long. V was pared by 0 bases and J by 3 bases, with 3 bases between. The receptor was isolated from an adult in good health. The J gene is TRBJ1-5, the V gene TRBV19; the D is unclear. Sequencing was performed on peripheral blood, taken on day 0 of AZD1222 vaccination. CDR3 residues: CASSIEPNQPQHF. The CDR3 DNA reads as TGTGCCAGTAGTATAGAGCCCAATCAGCCCCAGCATTTT.